Presented here are 3 T cell receptor beta chains from one specimen sequenced in a study of beta chain features in type 1 diabetes (dated by TCRdb to the late 2010s). Library generation was performed with the immunoSEQ multiplex PCR assay. The entire isolated RNA was reverse transcribed using the High Capacity cDNA Reverse Transcription Kit, and thus expressed TCRB transcripts were sequenced. TCRdb took this table from immuneACCESS and kept in-frame rearrangements with V and J called. Such tables lack part of the clones; where checked against another copy, unresolved V genes explain under half of the gap, and the rest is unexplained. The sample records under 450,000 clones, about 15% of which are singletons. Of the sample, around 0.035% is held by the ten largest clones. The sample consisted of naive CD4+ T cells from blood. What this sample's cell subset or site label stands for: true naive CD4+ T cells. These receptors all stem from a man aged 25-45 years in good health.

This clone was detected only a few times. The chain couples TRBV29-1 to TRBJ1-1; tentatively, D is TRBD1 (5 bases). The germline CDR1 and CDR2 sequences are SQVTM and ANQGSEA. The CDR3 covers 13 residues. Trimming took off 1 base at V and 3 bases at J, with 9 bases between the two ends. This CDR3 reads CSVEAGRYTEAFF. In nucleotides, the CDR3 is TGCAGCGTTGAAGCGGGACGATACACTGAAGCTTTCTTT.

This clone was found a few times. J is TRBJ2-4 and V is TRBV19; D unresolved. With 5 bases removed from V and 1 base from J, the gap between germline ends came to 12 bases. Germline loops: CDR1 LNHDA, CDR2 SQIVND (reference sequence). The CDR3 spans 15 residues. Here the CDR3 reads CASSPWEAAKNIQYF. The CDR3 nucleotides are TGTGCCAGTAGTCCGTGGGAAGCGGCCAAAAACATTCAGTACTTC.

The rearrangement joins TRBV7-2 to TRBJ2-4, with TRBD2 as a possible D gene (6 bases). CDR1 and CDR2 (germline): SGHTA, FQGNSA. The CDR3 length is 16 residues. The V end lost 4 bases, the J end lost 0 bases, and 13 bases lay between the germline ends. The CDR3 DNA reads TGTGCCAGCAGCTCAATACCGGGACTAGCCAAAAACATTCAGTACTTC. Translating it yields CASSSIPGLAKNIQYF. The complete variable domain, with remaining parts taken from reference TRBV7-2 and TRBJ2-4, reads GAGVSQSPSNKVTEKGKDVELRCDPISGHTALYWYRQSLGQGLEFLIYFQGNSAPDKSGLPSDRFSAERTGGSVSTLTIQRTQQEDSAVYLCASSSIPGLAKNIQYFGAGTRLSVL.